Listed here are 9 T cell receptor beta chains from one sample, sequenced in a study (dated by TCRdb to the early 2020s). Receptors were amplified or captured by the immunoSEQ multiplex PCR assay. TCRdb carries this immuneACCESS record with in-frame sequences only. Its versions omit some clonotypes, under half of them owing to an unresolved V gene in the studies checked, with the rest unexplained. The sample table records nearly 70,000 clones; 90% to 95% of these occur just once. The top ten clones comprise around 4.6% of the sample. The specimen sequenced was PBMCs. These receptors were taken from a man aged 35-49 years with rheumatoid arthritis.

The chain joins TRBV28 to TRBJ2-3; 7 nucleotides match TRBD2. CDR3 size: 17 residues. With 3 bases clipped from V and 3 bases from J, the junction kept 12 bases outside the gene matches. CDR1 and CDR2 from the germline V gene are MDHEN and SYDVKM. This CDR3 is CASSFGGSGFTTDTQYF. The CDR3 DNA reads as TGTGCCAGCAGTTTTGGAGGTAGCGGGTTTACGACAGATACGCAGTATTTT.

The CDR3 DNA reads TGTGCCAGCAGGTCTAGTGGGGGCACAGATACGCAGTATTTT. Translating it yields CASRSSGGTDTQYF. V is TRBV28 and J is TRBJ2-3, with D hard to call. Germline CDR1 MDHEN, CDR2 SYDVKM. There are 14 residues in the CDR3. Between the trimmed V and J ends, which lost 6 bases and 1 base, there was a span of 11 bases.

CDR3 in amino acids: CASSPRLAGLRLTGELFF. CDR3 DNA sequence: TGTGCCAGCAGTCCGAGACTAGCGGGCCTGAGACTAACCGGGGAGCTGTTTTTT. V is TRBV28 and J is TRBJ2-2; the match to TRBD2 covers 10 bases. The CDR3 has 18 amino acids. Trimming cost V 5 bases and J 5 bases; bases outside gene matches: 14. Germline V lookup: CDR1 MDHEN, CDR2 SYDVKM.

The V call is TRBV28, the J call TRBJ1-5; D is uncertain. V gave up 3 bases and J gave up 5 bases, with 11 bases separating them. Germline V CDR1 and CDR2: MDHEN, SYDVKM. There are 14 residues in the CDR3. The CDR3 reads CASSFRSSHQPQHF. Written as DNA, the CDR3 is TGTGCCAGCAGTTTTCGTAGCAGCCATCAGCCCCAGCATTTT.

The gene calls are TRBV13 and TRBJ1-1; 10 bases map to TRBD1. The CDR3 has 12 residues. Germline lookup yields CDR1 PRHDT and CDR2 FYEKMQ (reference sequence). J was trimmed by 11 bases and V by 4 bases; bases with no gene match: 4. The CDR3 DNA reads TGTGCCAGCAGCTGGGACAGGGGAGGCGCTTTCTTT. It specifies CASSWDRGGAFF.

The chain links TRBV27 to TRBJ2-7; the D call may be TRBD1 or TRBD2 (7 bases each). Germline CDR1 and CDR2: MNHEY and SMNVEV (reference sequence). The CDR3 contains 14 residues. The V gene lost 6 bases and the J gene lost 7 bases, with 19 bases spanning the gap. In DNA, the CDR3 is TGTGCCAGCAGCCCCGGGGCAGGGGGGGATGAGCAGTACTTC. This codes for CASSPGAGGDEQYF.

The chain recombines TRBV2 with TRBJ1-5, with TRBD1 identical over 8 bases. The V and J ends lost 8 bases and 2 bases, in that order; junction bases with no gene match: 5. CDR3 length: 14 amino acids. Germline-derived CDR1 and CDR2 are SNHLY and FYNNEI. CDR3 nucleotides: TGTGCCAGCGCAGGACAGGGTCGCAATCAGCCCCAGCATTTT. It yields the protein CASAGQGRNQPQHF. Full variable domain (outside the CDR3, taken from reference TRBV2 and TRBJ1-5): EPEVTQTPSHQVTQMGQEVILRCVPISNHLYFYWYRQILGQKVEFLVSFYNNEISEKSEIFDDQFSVERPDGSNFTLKIRSTKLEDSAMYFCASAGQGRNQPQHFGDGTRLSIL.

Comment on this clone: Other nucleotide sequences in the sample specify the same CDR3. The gene calls are TRBV5-1 and TRBJ2-5; maybe TRBD1 (6 bases). There are 13 residues in the CDR3. CDR1 and CDR2 from the germline V gene are SGHRS and YFSETQ. V gave up 2 bases and J gave up 5 bases, with 10 bases separating them. CDR3 DNA: TGCGCCAGCAGCTTACAGGGCGGCGAGACCCAGTACTTC. Protein: CASSLQGGETQYF. Variable domain in full (rest from reference TRBV5-1 and TRBJ2-5): KAGVTQTPRYLIKTRGQQVTLSCSPISGHRSVSWYQQTPGQGLQFLFEYFSETQRNKGNFPGRFSGRQFSNSRSEMNVSTLELGDSALYLCASSLQGGETQYFGPGTRLLVL.

This rearrangement joins TRBV24-1 to TRBJ2-7; 7 nucleotides line up with TRBD1. CDR1 KGHDR and CDR2 SFDVKD come from the germline V gene. This CDR3 has 13 residues. V shed 4 bases, J shed 6 bases, and the junction held 5 bases outside the gene matches. The CDR3 nucleotides are TGTGCCACCAGTGACCAAGACAGGGTCGAGCAGTACTTC. This translates into CATSDQDRVEQYF.